A single T cell receptor beta chain is shown here with its context. The antigen remains unidentified. Germline V gene data show CDR1 as SQVTM and CDR2 as ANQGSEA. The J segment lost 9 bases and the V segment lost 8 bases, leaving 7 bases of the junction unmatched. The CDR3 consists of 11 residues. Authors' methods: Only a few patient CD8+ clones above 1% matched published virus-specific TCRB sequences. Repertoires were generated with immunoSEQ multiplex PCR, while TCRdb's copy carries only in-frame clones and drops some. Clone size and V and J calls were adopted from that table, with D and trimming inferred from the DNA. The top ten hold 6% to 8.5% of the sample, which has 12,000 to 15,000 clones, approximately 80% seen once. The data were obtained in a study of somatic mutations in cytotoxic T cells in rheumatoid arthritis. Study as a whole: Patient blood was drawn as 30 ml EDTA; the draw came right after diagnosis and before any treatment.

General study results and limits: Antigens recognized by the expanded CD8+ clones were unknown.

This sequence joins TRBV29-1 and TRBJ2-1, with 7 bases fitting TRBD2. Sequenced material: CD8+ T cells sorted from blood. This sequence originates from an adult with rheumatoid arthritis. The CDR3 DNA follows: TGCAGCCTGGCGGGAGCGAGTGAGCAGTTCTTC. Residues: CSLAGASEQFF.